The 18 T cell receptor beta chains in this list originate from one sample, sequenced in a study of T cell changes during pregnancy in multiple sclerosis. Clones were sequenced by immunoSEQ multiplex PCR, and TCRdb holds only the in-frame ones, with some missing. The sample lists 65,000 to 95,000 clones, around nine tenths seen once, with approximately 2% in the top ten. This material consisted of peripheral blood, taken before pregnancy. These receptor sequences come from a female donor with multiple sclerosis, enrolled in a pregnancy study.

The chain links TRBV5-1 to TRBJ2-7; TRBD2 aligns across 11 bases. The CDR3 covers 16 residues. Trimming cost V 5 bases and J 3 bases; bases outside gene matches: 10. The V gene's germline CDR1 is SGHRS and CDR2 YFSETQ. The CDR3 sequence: CASRTNPGLAVYEQYF. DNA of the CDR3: TGCGCCAGCAGGACCAATCCGGGACTAGCGGTCTACGAGCAGTACTTC. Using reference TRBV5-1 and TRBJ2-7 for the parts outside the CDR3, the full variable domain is KAGVTQTPRYLIKTRGQQVTLSCSPISGHRSVSWYQQTPGQGLQFLFEYFSETQRNKGNFPGRFSGRQFSNSRSEMNVSTLELGDSALYLCASRTNPGLAVYEQYFGPGTRLTVT.

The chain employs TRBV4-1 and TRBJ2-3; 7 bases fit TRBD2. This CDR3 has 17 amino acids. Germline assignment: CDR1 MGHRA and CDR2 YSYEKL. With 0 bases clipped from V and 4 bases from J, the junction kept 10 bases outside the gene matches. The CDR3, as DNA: TGCGCCAGCAGCCAAGATCCCCTAGCGGAGGGTCCAGATACGCAGTATTTT. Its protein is CASSQDPLAEGPDTQYF.

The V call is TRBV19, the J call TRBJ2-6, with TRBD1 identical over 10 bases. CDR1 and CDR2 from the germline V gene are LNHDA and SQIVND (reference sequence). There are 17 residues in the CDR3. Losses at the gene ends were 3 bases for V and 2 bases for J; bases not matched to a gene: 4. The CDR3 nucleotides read TGTGCCAGTAGTATGACAGGGGGCAGAACTGGGGCCAACGTCCTGACTTTC. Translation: CASSMTGGRTGANVLTF.

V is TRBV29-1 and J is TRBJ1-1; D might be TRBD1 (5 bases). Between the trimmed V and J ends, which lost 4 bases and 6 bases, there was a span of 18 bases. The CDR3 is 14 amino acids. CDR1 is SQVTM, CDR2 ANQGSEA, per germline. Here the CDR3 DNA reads TGCAGCGTTGGTGACAGTCGTGCCAGATCTGAAGCTTTCTTT. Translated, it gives CSVGDSRARSEAFF.

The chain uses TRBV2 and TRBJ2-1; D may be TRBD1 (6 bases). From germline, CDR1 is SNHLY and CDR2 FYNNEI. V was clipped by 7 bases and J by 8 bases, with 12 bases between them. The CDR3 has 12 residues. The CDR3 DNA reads TGTGCCAGCACCACTCCAGGGGATGAGCAGTTCTTC. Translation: CASTTPGDEQFF. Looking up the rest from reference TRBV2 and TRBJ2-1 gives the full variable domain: EPEVTQTPSHQVTQMGQEVILRCVPISNHLYFYWYRQILGQKVEFLVSFYNNEISEKSEIFDDQFSVERPDGSNFTLKIRSTKLEDSAMYFCASTTPGDEQFFGPGTRLTVL.

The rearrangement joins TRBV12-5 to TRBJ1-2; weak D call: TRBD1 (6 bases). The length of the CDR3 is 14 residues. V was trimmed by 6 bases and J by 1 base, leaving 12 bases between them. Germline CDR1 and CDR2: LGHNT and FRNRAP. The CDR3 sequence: CASGPGQHNYGYTF. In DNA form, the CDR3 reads TGTGCTAGTGGCCCCGGACAGCATAACTATGGCTACACCTTC. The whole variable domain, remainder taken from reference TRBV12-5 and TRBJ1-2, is DARVTQTPRHKVTEMGQEVTMRCQPILGHNTVFWYRQTMMQGLELLAYFRNRAPLDDSGMPKDRFSAEMPDATLATLKIQPSEPRDSAVYFCASGPGQHNYGYTFGSGTRLTVV.

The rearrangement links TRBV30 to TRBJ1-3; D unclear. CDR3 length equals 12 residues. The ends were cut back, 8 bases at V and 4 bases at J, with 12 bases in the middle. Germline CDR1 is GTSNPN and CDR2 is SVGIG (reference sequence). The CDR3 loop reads CAGVSRGNTIYF. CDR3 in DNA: TGTGCCGGAGTGTCACGAGGAAACACCATATATTTT. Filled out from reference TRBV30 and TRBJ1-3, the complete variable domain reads SQTIHQWPATLVQPVGSPLSLECTVEGTSNPNLYWYRQAAGRGLQLLFYSVGIGQISSEVPQNLSASRPQDRQFILSSKKLLLSDSGFYLCAGVSRGNTIYFGEGSWLTVV.

The CDR3 region is CTVRLTGVPGELFF. As DNA, the CDR3 is TGCACGGTCCGTTTGACAGGGGTGCCCGGGGAGCTGTTTTTT. The chain has TRBV29-1 and TRBJ2-2, with TRBD1 matching 8 bases. The CDR3 loop spans 14 amino acids. Germline CDR1 reads SQVTM; CDR2 reads ANQGSEA.

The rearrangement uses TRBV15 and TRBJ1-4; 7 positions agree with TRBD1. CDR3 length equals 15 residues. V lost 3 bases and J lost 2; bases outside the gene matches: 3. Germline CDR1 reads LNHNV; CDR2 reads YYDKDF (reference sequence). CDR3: CATSRPGQTNEKLFF. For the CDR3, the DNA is TGTGCCACCAGCAGGCCGGGACAGACTAATGAAAAACTGTTTTTT.

CDR3 nucleotides: TGTGCCTGCTCCGGGACAGGGGGCTCTGGAAACACCATATATTTT. Encoded protein: CACSGTGGSGNTIYF. The V gene is TRBV6-1, the J gene TRBJ1-3, with 11 bases lining up with TRBD1. J lost 0 bases, V lost 11 bases, and 6 bases had no gene match. The CDR3 contains 15 residues. Per the germline V gene, CDR1 is MNHNS and CDR2 is SASEGT.

The CDR3 DNA reads as TGTGCCTATGTGGACAGCTCCAGAACCTATGGCTACACCTTC. Encoded protein: CAYVDSSRTYGYTF. The chain employs TRBV30 and TRBJ1-2, with D possibly matching TRBD1 (6 bases). Germline CDR1 is GTSNPN and CDR2 is SVGIG (reference sequence). The CDR3 covers 14 residues. Trimming took off 7 bases at V and 4 bases at J, with 19 bases between the two ends. Together with reference TRBV30 and TRBJ1-2, the CDR3 gives the full variable domain: SQTIHQWPATLVQPVGSPLSLECTVEGTSNPNLYWYRQAAGRGLQLLFYSVGIGQISSEVPQNLSASRPQDRQFILSSKKLLLSDSGFYLCAYVDSSRTYGYTFGSGTRLTVV.

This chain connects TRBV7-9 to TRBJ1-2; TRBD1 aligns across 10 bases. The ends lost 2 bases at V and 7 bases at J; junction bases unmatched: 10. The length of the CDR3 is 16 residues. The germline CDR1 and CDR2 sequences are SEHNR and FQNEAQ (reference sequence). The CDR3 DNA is TGTGCCAGCAGCTTACGCAGAGGACAGGGGGAAGGTGGCTACACCTTC. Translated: CASSLRRGQGEGGYTF. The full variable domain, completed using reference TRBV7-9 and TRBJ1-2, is DTGVSQNPRHKITKRGQNVTFRCDPISEHNRLYWYRQTLGQGPEFLTYFQNEAQLEKSRLLSDRFSAERPKGSFSTLEIQRTEQGDSAMYLCASSLRRGQGEGGYTFGSGTRLTVV.

The CDR3 reads CASSLVVLTARTQYF. The DNA for the CDR3 is TGTGCCAGCAGCTTAGTAGTCCTAACAGCCCGGACGCAGTATTTT. The rearrangement joins TRBV7-3 to TRBJ2-3, with D unclear. Germline CDR1 reads SGHTA; CDR2 reads FQGTGA. The CDR3 sequence is 15 residues long. Trimming cost V 2 bases and J 9 bases, with 18 bases left between them.

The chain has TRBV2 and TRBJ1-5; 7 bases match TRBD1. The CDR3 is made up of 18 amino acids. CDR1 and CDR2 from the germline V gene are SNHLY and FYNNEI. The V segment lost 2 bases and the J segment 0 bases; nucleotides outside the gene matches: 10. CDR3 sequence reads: CASSEPGQHLYSNQPQHF. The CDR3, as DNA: TGTGCCAGCAGTGAACCGGGACAGCACCTATATAGCAATCAGCCCCAGCATTTT.

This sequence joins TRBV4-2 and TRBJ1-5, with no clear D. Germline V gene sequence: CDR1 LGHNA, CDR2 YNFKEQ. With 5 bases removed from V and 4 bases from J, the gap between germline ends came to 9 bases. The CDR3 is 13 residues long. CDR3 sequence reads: CASSEGRNQPQHF. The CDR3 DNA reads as TGTGCCAGCAGCGAGGGAAGGAATCAGCCCCAGCATTTT.

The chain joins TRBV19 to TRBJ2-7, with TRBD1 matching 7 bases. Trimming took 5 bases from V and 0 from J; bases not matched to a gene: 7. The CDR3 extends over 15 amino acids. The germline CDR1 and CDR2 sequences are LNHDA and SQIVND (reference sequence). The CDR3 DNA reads TGTGCCAGTAGTGCCACAGGGGATCCCTCCTACGAGCAGTACTTC. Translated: CASSATGDPSYEQYF.

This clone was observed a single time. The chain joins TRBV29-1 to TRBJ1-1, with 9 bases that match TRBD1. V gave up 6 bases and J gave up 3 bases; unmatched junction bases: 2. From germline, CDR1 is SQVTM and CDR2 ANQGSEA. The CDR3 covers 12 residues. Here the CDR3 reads CSVGQGDTEAFF. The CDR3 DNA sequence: TGCAGCGTGGGACAGGGAGACACTGAAGCTTTCTTT.

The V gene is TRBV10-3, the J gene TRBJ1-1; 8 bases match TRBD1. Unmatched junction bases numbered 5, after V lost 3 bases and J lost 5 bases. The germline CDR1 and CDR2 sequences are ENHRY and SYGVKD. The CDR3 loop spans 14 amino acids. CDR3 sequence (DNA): TGTGCCATCAGTGACGACAGGGGATCGACTGAAGCTTTCTTT. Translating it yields CAISDDRGSTEAFF.